This passage covers 21 T cell receptor beta chains from one sample sequenced in a study of blood T cell repertoires in COVID-19. Libraries were prepared by immunoSEQ multiplex PCR; TCRdb keeps only in-frame clonotypes and omits some of them. This sample yields around 150,000 clones, of which around nine tenths are seen a single time; 3.5% to 4.5% belongs to the top ten. Source material: peripheral blood. The receptors here all came from a woman aged 35 to 49 with acute or convalescent COVID-19.

CDR3 amino acids: CASSDRYSNQPQHF. CDR3 coding DNA: TGTGCCAGCAGCGACAGGTATAGCAATCAGCCCCAGCATTTT. This rearrangement joins TRBV9 to TRBJ1-5, with a tentative D call TRBD1 (5 bases). Germline V gene sequence: CDR1 SGDLS, CDR2 YYNGEE. The germline V and J ends were trimmed by 3 bases and 0 bases, with 7 bases remaining between them. The CDR3 is 14 residues long.

J is TRBJ2-2 and V is TRBV7-2; TRBD2 matches 9 bases. The length of the CDR3 is 15 residues. The germline V gene has CDR1 SGHTA and CDR2 FQGNSA. With 7 bases clipped from V and 12 bases from J, the junction kept 15 bases outside the gene matches. The CDR3 DNA reads TGTGCCAGCAAGCTAGCGGGATTCTCCCCGGAGAAGCTGTTTTTT. Translating gives CASKLAGFSPEKLFF.

The chain links TRBV11-2 to TRBJ2-7, with 8 bases aligning to TRBD2. Germline V gives CDR1 SGHAT, CDR2 FQNNGV. V dropped 3 bases and J dropped 6; count of bases not matched to a gene: 10. The CDR3 is 15 residues long. This CDR3 is CASSLGVWAGGEQYF. In nucleotides, the CDR3 is TGTGCCAGCAGCTTGGGGGTCTGGGCGGGAGGCGAGCAGTACTTC.

The rearrangement joins TRBV29-1 to TRBJ1-2; 10 bases align to TRBD1. The V and J ends lost 4 bases and 5 bases, in that order; junction bases with no gene match: 1. CDR3 length equals 12 residues. Germline CDR1 reads SQVTM; CDR2 reads ANQGSEA. The CDR3, as DNA: TGCAGCGTTGCGGGACAGGGGTATGGCTACACCTTC. Protein product: CSVAGQGYGYTF.

The chain carries TRBV25-1 and TRBJ1-1; D is ambiguous. Germline V gene data show CDR1 as MGHDK and CDR2 as SYGVNS. This CDR3 contains 13 residues. V was trimmed by 7 bases and J by 1 base, leaving 10 bases between them. The CDR3 nucleotides read TGTGCCAGCATCGGTGAGGGGAACACTGAAGCTTTCTTT. Residues: CASIGEGNTEAFF. The full variable domain, completed using reference TRBV25-1 and TRBJ1-1, is EADIYQTPRYLVIGTGKKITLECSQTMGHDKMYWYQQDPGMELHLIHYSYGVNSTEKGDLSSESTVSRIRTEHFPLTLESARPSHTSQYLCASIGEGNTEAFFGQGTRLTVV.

This clone appeared a single time. The chain is built from TRBV30 and TRBJ1-1, with D perhaps TRBD1 (6 bases). The CDR3 is 13 residues long. The germline V gene encodes CDR1 GTSNPN and CDR2 SVGIG (reference sequence). The germline V and J ends were trimmed by 5 bases and 3 bases, with 13 bases remaining between them. The CDR3 DNA sequence: TGTGCCTGGGGCCGGGGGGCGGACACTGAAGCTTTCTTT. Translation gives CAWGRGADTEAFF.

This clone was seen just once. V usage is TRBV11-2 and J usage is TRBJ1-2, with D uncertain. The germline CDR1 and CDR2 sequences are SGHAT and FQNNGV. This CDR3 is 14 amino acids long. V lost 5 bases, J lost 4 bases, and 14 bases lay in between. The CDR3, as DNA: TGTGCCAGCAGCCCCGGACTGCTGCCCTATGGCTACACCTTC. It encodes CASSPGLLPYGYTF. Variable domain in full (rest from reference TRBV11-2 and TRBJ1-2): EAGVAQSPRYKIIEKRQSVAFWCNPISGHATLYWYQQILGQGPKLLIQFQNNGVVDDSQLPKDRFSAERLKGVDSTLKIQPAKLEDSAVYLCASSPGLLPYGYTFGSGTRLTVV.

The CDR3 DNA is TGTGCCAGCAGCTTAAGACCGGGACAGGGGGAAAAACTGTTTTTT. It codes for CASSLRPGQGEKLFF. This chain connects TRBV7-9 to TRBJ1-4; TRBD1 matches 10 bases. Trimming removed 2 bases from V and 8 bases from J; junction bases left unmatched: 5. Germline values: CDR1 SEHNR, CDR2 FQNEAQ (reference sequence). This CDR3 is built from 15 residues.

The rearrangement uses TRBV5-1 and TRBJ2-1; the match to TRBD1 covers 8 bases. V lost 7 bases to trimming and J lost 0 bases; unmatched junction nucleotides: 18. Germline values: CDR1 SGHRS, CDR2 YFSETQ. The CDR3 runs 19 residues. CDR3 residues: CASAPGTGFILSSYNEQFF. CDR3 DNA sequence: TGCGCCAGCGCGCCCGGGACAGGATTTATTCTAAGCTCCTACAATGAGCAGTTCTTC.

This chain links TRBV24-1 with TRBJ1-1, with D perhaps TRBD1 (6 bases). Germline loops: CDR1 KGHDR, CDR2 SFDVKD. Trimming removed 5 bases from V and 1 base from J, with 13 bases in between. The CDR3 covers 15 residues. Here the CDR3 reads CATSGPGAQNTEAFF. The CDR3 DNA is TGTGCCACCAGTGGACCAGGGGCCCAGAACACTGAAGCTTTCTTT.

The chain recombines TRBV20-1 with TRBJ2-5; D remains ambiguous. The CDR3 runs to 11 residues. V was cut by 0 bases and J by 5 bases, with 4 bases left in between. Germline loops: CDR1 DFQATT, CDR2 SNEGSKA (reference sequence). CDR3 sequence reads: CSARDRETQYF. The CDR3 nucleotides are TGCAGTGCTAGAGATCGGGAGACCCAGTACTTC.

The chain carries TRBV6-5 and TRBJ2-3, with TRBD1 identical over 7 bases. CDR3 length: 14 amino acids. The junction had 3 bases not matched to a gene; V was cut back by 6 bases and J by 0 bases. Germline loops: CDR1 MNHEY, CDR2 SVGAGI. The CDR3 sequence is CASRGGASTDTQYF. CDR3 DNA sequence: TGTGCCAGCAGAGGGGGCGCGAGCACAGATACGCAGTATTTT.

The chain combines TRBV3-1 (or the pseudogene TRBV3-2) with TRBJ2-1; TRBD2 agrees at 10 bases. Trimming cost V 1 base and J 7 bases; bases outside gene matches: 7. The germline V gene has CDR1 LGHDT and CDR2 YNNKEL (reference sequence). CDR3 size: 16 residues. The CDR3 DNA is TGTGCCAGCAGCCAAGGTGGCCTAGCGGGAGTTAATGAGCAGTTCTTC. It codes for CASSQGGLAGVNEQFF.

V usage is TRBV29-1 and J usage is TRBJ1-1; TRBD1 matches 7 bases. Losses at the gene ends were 5 bases for V and 0 bases for J; bases not matched to a gene: 3. CDR1 and CDR2 (germline): SQVTM, ANQGSEA. The length of the CDR3 is 13 residues. The CDR3 spells CSVLGTVNTEAFF. The CDR3 DNA sequence: TGCAGCGTTCTCGGGACAGTGAACACTGAAGCTTTCTTT. Supplemented by reference TRBV29-1 and TRBJ1-1, the full variable domain reads SAVISQKPSRDICQRGTSLTIQCQVDSQVTMMFWYRQQPGQSLTLIATANQGSEATYESGFVIDKFPISRPNLTFSTLTVSNMSPEDSSIYLCSVLGTVNTEAFFGQGTRLTVV.

The chain carries TRBV6-2 or TRBV6-3 and TRBJ2-1; D call uncertain. This CDR3 has 12 residues. V was shortened by 5 bases and J by 5 bases, with 7 bases between the two germline ends. The germline V gene encodes CDR1 MNHEY and CDR2 SVGEGT. Here the CDR3 DNA reads TGTGCCAGCAGTGGGCTGGACAATGAGCAGTTCTTC. Translation gives CASSGLDNEQFF.

J is TRBJ2-2 and V is TRBV15; 15 nucleotides line up with TRBD2. This CDR3 is 16 amino acids long. With 5 bases clipped from V and 8 bases from J, the junction kept 6 bases outside the gene matches. CDR1 and CDR2 (germline): LNHNV, YYDKDF (reference sequence). The CDR3 spells CATSQGLAGGLGELFF. CDR3 coding DNA: TGTGCCACCAGCCAAGGACTAGCGGGAGGGCTGGGGGAGCTGTTTTTT.

This chain joins TRBV10-1 and TRBJ1-2, with D possibly TRBD1 on 6 matching bases. CDR1 is WNHNN and CDR2 is SYGVQD in the germline V gene (reference sequence). CDR3 length: 14 residues. Between the trimmed V and J ends, which lost 4 bases and 5 bases, there was a span of 14 bases. CDR3 residues: CASSGSDSIYGYTF. CDR3 DNA sequence: TGCGCCAGCAGTGGCTCGGACAGCATTTATGGCTACACCTTC.

This clone turned up a few times. The chain joins TRBV30 to TRBJ1-2; the D gene is possibly TRBD1 (5 bases). The V end was cut by 0 bases, the J end by 5 bases, with 13 bases between. The CDR3 is 14 residues long. The V gene's germline CDR1 is GTSNPN and CDR2 SVGIG (reference sequence). CDR3 amino acids: CAWSVPGFLYGYTF. The CDR3 coding sequence is TGTGCCTGGAGTGTACCAGGGTTCTTGTATGGCTACACCTTC.

V and J are TRBV24-1 and TRBJ2-1; 7 bases line up with TRBD1. Germline V gene sequence: CDR1 KGHDR, CDR2 SFDVKD. This CDR3 comprises 16 residues. Trimming removed 4 bases from V and 5 bases from J; junction bases left unmatched: 10. DNA for the CDR3: TGTGCCACCAGTGACCGACAGGGCCGTCGTAACAATGAGCAGTTCTTC. Protein sequence: CATSDRQGRRNNEQFF.

DNA of the CDR3: TGCAGCGTTGAATCCCCCGGGGGTCACGAAGCTTTCTTT. Translating it yields CSVESPGGHEAFF. This chain joins TRBV29-1 and TRBJ1-1, with a weak D call TRBD1 (5 bases). Looked up from germline, CDR1 is SQVTM and CDR2 is ANQGSEA. Trimming took 2 bases from V and 8 from J, leaving 15 bases between them. This CDR3 region has 13 residues.

The chain uses TRBV2 and TRBJ1-6; 8 bases match TRBD1. Germline V gives CDR1 SNHLY, CDR2 FYNNEI. The CDR3 runs 16 residues. With 3 bases clipped from V and 3 bases from J, the junction kept 4 bases outside the gene matches. The CDR3 sequence is CASSDGGTGYNSPLHF. The DNA for the CDR3 is TGTGCCAGCAGTGACGGGGGGACAGGCTATAATTCACCCCTCCACTTT.